The 3 T cell receptor beta chains below were found in one sample sequenced in a study of blood T cell repertoires in COVID-19. Produced via immunoSEQ multiplex PCR; TCRdb's table is partial and in-frame only. The sample includes 150,000 or so clones, approximately 82% seen only once; the top ten take roughly 13%. Sequenced material: peripheral blood. These receptors were obtained from a man in his 70s who had recovered from COVID-19.

In this sample, this clone turned up once. The gene calls are TRBV19 and TRBJ2-7, with TRBD2 matching 13 bases. Germline trimming cut 4 bases from V and 3 bases from J; bases unmatched to any gene: 3. In germline, CDR1 is LNHDA, CDR2 SQIVND (reference sequence). CDR3 length: 15 residues. The CDR3: CASSKRTSGSYEQYF. The CDR3 region has the DNA TGTGCCAGTAGTAAACGGACTAGCGGGAGCTACGAGCAGTACTTC.

The chain recombines TRBV5-1 with TRBJ1-1; D is unclear. Germline-derived CDR1 and CDR2 are SGHRS and YFSETQ. The CDR3 covers 14 residues. Trimming pared 2 bases from V and 1 base from J, leaving 9 bases between. CDR3 sequence reads: CASSFTRGNTEAFF. DNA of the CDR3: TGCGCCAGCAGCTTCACCCGGGGGAACACTGAAGCTTTCTTT.

This rearrangement joins TRBV5-4 to TRBJ2-1; D is perhaps TRBD2 (6 bases). CDR1 is SGHNT and CDR2 is YYREEE in the germline V gene (reference sequence). The length of the CDR3 is 15 residues. V was cut by 2 bases and J by 3 bases, with 12 bases left in between. Written as DNA, the CDR3 is TGTGCCAGCAGCTTAGGCGGGGCGTTCTACAATGAGCAGTTCTTC. Its protein product is CASSLGGAFYNEQFF.